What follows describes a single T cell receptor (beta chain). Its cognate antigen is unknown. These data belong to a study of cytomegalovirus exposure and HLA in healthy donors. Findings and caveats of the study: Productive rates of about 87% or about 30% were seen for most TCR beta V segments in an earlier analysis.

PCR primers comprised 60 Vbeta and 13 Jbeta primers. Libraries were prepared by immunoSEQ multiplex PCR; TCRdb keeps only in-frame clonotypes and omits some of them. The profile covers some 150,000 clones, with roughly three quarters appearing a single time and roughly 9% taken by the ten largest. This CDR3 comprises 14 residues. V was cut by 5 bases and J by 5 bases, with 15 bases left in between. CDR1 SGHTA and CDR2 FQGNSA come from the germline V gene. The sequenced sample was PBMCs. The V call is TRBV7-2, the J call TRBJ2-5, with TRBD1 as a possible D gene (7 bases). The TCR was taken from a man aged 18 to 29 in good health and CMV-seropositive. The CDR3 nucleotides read TGTGCCAGCAGCCTGGGCTCAGGGGGGGAGACCCAGTACTTC. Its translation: CASSLGSGGETQYF.